The present entry profiles one T cell receptor beta chain with its context. This clone was seen once. The antigen it binds to is not known. No base quality information exists; no much larger clone differs at one position. Participants in the prospective study were aged about 18 to 90 years, lived in 20 to 30 United States geographic areas, and enrolled through a virtual design. Cohort assignment in the prospective study relied on participant-reported clinical history from a screening survey and a study questionnaire. Mobile phlebotomists in the prospective study collected whole blood, serum and a nasopharyngeal or oropharyngeal swab from every participant. Prospective study participants could optionally give additional blood draws and questionnaires over an approximately two-month period. Before DNA extraction, blood samples from the prospective study were shipped at room temperature or frozen. The immunoSEQ Assay, a bias-controlled multiplex PCR, was used to amplify TCRbeta CDR3 regions from genomic DNA. The authors' pipeline ran thus. The number of nucleated cells in each sample was estimated from the amplification of reference gene primers within the assay. Sequence reads were collapsed and filtered to measure the absolute abundance of every unique TCRbeta CDR3 rearrangement. Productive Simpson clonality was computed per sample as the square root of Simpson's diversity index over productive rearrangements. Sourced from immuneACCESS, this table was stored by TCRdb with only in-frame sequences that have V and J called. A share of the clones is absent; for the studies checked, an unresolved V gene accounts for under half, and the remainder has no known explanation. D and trimming were read from the DNA, whereas the V and J calls and clone size are those reported in that table. The sample includes approximately 250,000 clones, with 75% to 90% observed a single time. About 4% of the sample belongs to the ten largest clones.

This sample is drawn from a study of blood T cell repertoires in COVID-19 (dated by TCRdb to about 2020). Notes on the research overall: Samples covering the acute and convalescent phases of COVID-19 were provided by collaborators in the United States, Italy and Spain. The samples were drawn from two sources: the first 160 participants of the ongoing ImmuneRACE study, and over 1,000 subjects contributed by 6 global collaborators. HLA class I and class II types, where available, came from metadata supplied by the sample provider rather than from assay-based typing. The material from the prospective study consisted of cDNA or gDNA derived from T cells, B-cell-depleted T cells, or PBMCs. Nearly every sample came with metadata listing a de-identified subject ID, COVID-19 status, age in years and sex. The dataset comprised deeply sampled blood TCRbeta repertoires from subjects exposed to, actively infected with, or recovered from COVID-19. A freely available public database, intended as a resource for researchers studying the immune response to SARS-CoV-2, is where the repertoires were released.

Trimmed from V: 7 bases; trimmed from J: 2 bases; junction bases lacking a gene match: 8. Based on the germline V gene (reference sequence), the CDR1 and CDR2 sequences are SEHNR and FQNEAQ. Its CDR3 holds 15 amino acids, cysteine through phenylalanine. Only the CDR3 region is kept as DNA, spanning 45 bases read in frame from base 1. The paper's findings and limits, for the study overall: The quantity of clinical and demographic metadata differed by source and by participant and was supplied without curation.

The sequenced sample was PBMCs or T cells enriched from blood (not recorded which). The chain links TRBV7-9 with TRBJ2-3; TRBD2 lines up with 8 middle nucleotides. This TCR derives from a woman between 25 and 40 years old with acute COVID-19. CDR3 protein: CASTGGASSTDTQYF. The DNA reads as follows: TGTGCCAGCACCGGGGGGGCTAGCTCCACAGATACGCAGTATTTT.